The rows below give T cell receptor beta chains drawn from one sample of a study of T cells in Graves' hyperthyroidism and ophthalmopathy. TCRdb redid the calling of the multiplex PCR reads with MiXCR, one entry per CDR3 protein. Of more than 450,000 distinct CDR3 sequences listed, about 15% were seen once; the top ten hold approximately 15%. The sequenced material came from blood. All receptors derive from a woman in her 40s with Graves' hyperthyroidism. CDR3s include the opening cysteine and the closing phenylalanine or tryptophan. A D gene is named only where the DNA matches it firmly. Not all rows give a size; the values are once, few, many and, for expanded clones, a class.

v_call	d_call	j_call	clone_size	cdr3_aa	cdr3_nt
TRBV2	NA	TRBJ2-1	many	CASRERRTNEQFF	TGTGCCAGCAGGGAAAGACGGACGAATGAGCAGTTCTTC
TRBV18	NA	TRBJ2-2	many	CASSTGVTGELFF	TGTGCCAGCTCCACGGGAGTCACCGGGGAGCTGTTTTTT
TRBV10-2	NA	TRBJ2-7	few	CASKEAGTYEQYF	TGCGCCAGCAAAGAGGCGGGGACCTACGAGCAGTACTTC
TRBV6-6	NA	TRBJ1-1	many	CASSYSGGLNTEAFF	TGTGCCAGCAGTTACTCTGGGGGCTTGAACACTGAAGCTTTCTTT
TRBV20-1	NA	TRBJ1-6	NA	CSATRGPNNSPLHF	TGCAGTGCGACTCGGGGACCAAATAATTCACCCCTCCACTTT
TRBV2	NA	TRBJ1-2	many	CASSEARVGGYTF	TGTGCCAGCAGTGAAGCGCGGGTTGGGGGCTACACCTTC
TRBV12-3/TRBV12-4	TRBD1	TRBJ1-1	many	CASSRQGPLNTEAFF	TGTGCCAGCAGCCGACAGGGTCCGTTGAACACTGAAGCTTTCTTT
TRBV5-1	NA	TRBJ2-3	NA	CASSSLTGTDTQYF	TGCGCCAGCAGCTCCCTGACTGGCACAGATACGCAGTATTTT
TRBV4-1	NA	TRBJ2-3	NA	CASSQGRGPDTQYF	TGCGCCAGCAGCCAAGGACGGGGCCCAGATACGCAGTATTTT
TRBV5-1	NA	TRBJ2-6	NA	CASRQSSGANVLTF	TGCGCCAGCAGACAAAGCTCTGGGGCCAACGTCCTGACTTTC
TRBV11-1	NA	TRBJ2-1	many	CASSTAALSNEQFF	TGTGCCAGCAGCACAGCGGCTCTCTCCAATGAGCAGTTCTTC
TRBV7-9	NA	TRBJ1-2	NA	CASSESGPRGRGYTF	TGTGCCAGCAGCGAGTCAGGACCTCGAGGGAGAGGCTACACCTTC
TRBV2	TRBD1	TRBJ1-4	many	CASSLDRGNEKLFF	TGTGCCAGCAGTCTGGACAGGGGCAATGAAAAACTGTTTTTT
TRBV28	NA	TRBJ1-2	few	CASRQSGWNYGYTF	TGTGCCAGCAGGCAGTCTGGCTGGAACTATGGCTACACCTTC
TRBV4-2	TRBD2	TRBJ2-2	few	CASSQDPSAGGPGGELFF	TGTGCCAGCAGCCAAGATCCCTCAGCGGGAGGGCCCGGCGGGGAGCTGTTTTTT
TRBV2	NA	TRBJ1-1	NA	CASGGRDTEAFF	TGTGCCAGTGGGGGCCGGGACACTGAAGCTTTCTTT
TRBV4-1	TRBD1	TRBJ2-3	NA	CASSQYSQGQGTDTQYF	TGCGCCAGCAGCCAATATTCCCAAGGACAGGGGACAGATACGCAGTATTTT
TRBV5-4	TRBD1	TRBJ2-7	many	CASSPGQLGEQYF	TGTGCCAGCAGCCCGGGACAGTTGGGGGAGCAGTACTTC
TRBV9	TRBD2	TRBJ2-4	NA	CASSLSGTSDIQYF	TGTGCCAGCAGCCTCTCAGGGACTAGCGACATTCAGTACTTC
TRBV4-2	TRBD1	TRBJ2-7	NA	CASSQYLGQGSYEQYF	TGTGCCAGCAGCCAATATCTCGGACAGGGTTCCTACGAGCAGTACTTC
TRBV12-3/TRBV12-4	TRBD2	TRBJ2-1	many	CASSRQTSGGVDEQFF	TGTGCCAGCAGCCGCCAAACTAGCGGAGGGGTGGATGAGCAGTTCTTC
TRBV20-1	NA	TRBJ2-7	many	CSARDGVLGYEQYF	TGCAGTGCTAGAGATGGGGTGCTAGGGTACGAGCAGTACTTC
TRBV5-1	TRBD1	TRBJ2-3	many	CASSWTGISTDTQYF	TGCGCCAGCAGCTGGACAGGGATAAGCACAGATACGCAGTATTTT
TRBV3-1	NA	TRBJ2-2	NA	CASSRWDFNTGELFF	TGTGCCAGCAGCCGTTGGGACTTCAACACCGGGGAGCTGTTTTTT
TRBV18	TRBD1	TRBJ1-2	few	CASSPTGGKIYGYTF	TGTGCCAGCTCACCCACAGGGGGCAAGATCTATGGCTACACCTTC
TRBV2	NA	TRBJ2-3	many	CANKGRDTQYF	TGTGCCAACAAAGGGAGGGATACGCAGTATTTT
TRBV20-1	TRBD2	TRBJ2-3	many	CSARGGREGTNTQYF	TGCAGTGCTAGAGGCGGGCGGGAGGGCACGAATACGCAGTATTTT
TRBV11-2	NA	TRBJ1-1	many	CASSIGALPWNTEAFF	TGTGCCAGCAGCATTGGGGCGCTCCCCTGGAACACTGAAGCTTTCTTT
TRBV7-9	NA	TRBJ2-3	NA	CASSRNLTGDTQYF	TGTGCCAGCAGCCGCAATCTTACCGGAGATACGCAGTATTTT
TRBV6-1	NA	TRBJ1-1	many	CASSVRRDTEAFF	TGTGCCAGCAGTGTTAGGAGAGACACTGAAGCTTTCTTT
TRBV5-4	NA	TRBJ1-3	NA	CASSVSTVSGNTIYF	TGTGCCAGCAGTGTATCCACCGTCTCCGGGAACACCATATATTTT
TRBV6-5	NA	TRBJ1-5	NA	CASSLGQETAQHF	TGTGCCAGCAGTTTGGGTCAGGAAACTGCCCAGCATTTT
TRBV7-2	NA	TRBJ1-5	few	CASSLEWGLNQPQHF	TGTGCCAGCAGCTTAGAGTGGGGCCTTAATCAGCCCCAGCATTTT
TRBV28	NA	TRBJ1-4	many	CASSLRQGSTEKLFF	TGTGCCAGCAGTTTACGGCAGGGTTCGACTGAAAAACTGTTTTTT
TRBV18	TRBD2	TRBJ2-5	many	CASSPLAGVQETQYF	TGTGCCAGCTCACCGTTAGCGGGAGTACAAGAGACCCAGTACTTC
TRBV20-1	TRBD2	TRBJ2-1	many	CSARDHGRAIYNEQFF	TGCAGTGCTAGAGATCACGGGAGGGCCATCTACAATGAGCAGTTCTTC
TRBV19	TRBD2	TRBJ2-3	few	CASSGLAGVDTQYF	TGTGCCAGTAGCGGACTAGCGGGAGTGGATACGCAGTATTTT
TRBV5-6	NA	TRBJ2-1	few	CASSRNANNEQFF	TGTGCCAGCAGCCGTAACGCTAACAATGAGCAGTTCTTC
TRBV19	NA	TRBJ2-2	NA	CASSIRPTNTGELFF	TGTGCCAGTAGTATAAGGCCCACGAACACCGGGGAGCTGTTTTTT
TRBV28	NA	TRBJ2-7	many	CASSSETGTSYEQYF	TGTGCCAGCAGTTCGGAGACCGGGACTTCCTACGAGCAGTACTTC
TRBV7-2	NA	TRBJ2-1	NA	CASSSTANEQFF	TGTGCCAGCAGCTCGACAGCTAATGAGCAGTTCTTC
TRBV7-2	NA	TRBJ2-3	many	CASSLSLFFDTQYF	TGTGCCAGCAGCTTATCGTTGTTCTTTGATACGCAGTATTTT
TRBV6-1	TRBD2	TRBJ2-1	few	CASAQGLAEYNEQFF	TGTGCCAGCGCCCAGGGACTAGCAGAATACAATGAGCAGTTCTTC
TRBV28	NA	TRBJ2-5	many	CAISSATQETQYF	TGTGCCATCTCTAGCGCCACACAAGAGACCCAGTACTTC
TRBV5-1	TRBD2	TRBJ2-3	many	CASSLVGRAVDTQYF	TGCGCCAGCAGCTTGGTTGGGAGGGCCGTTGATACGCAGTATTTT